A single sample is the source of the 2 T cell receptor beta chains below, sequenced in a study of blood T cell repertoires in COVID-19. Clones were read by immunoSEQ multiplex PCR, and TCRdb kept only the in-frame ones, dropping some. This repertoire shows fewer than 300,000 clones, around 87% found once; its top ten account for over 2%. The sample comprised peripheral blood. Receptors originate from a woman between 50 and 59 years old with acute or convalescent COVID-19.

The sample holds a few counts of this clone. This chain joins TRBV7-8 and TRBJ2-7, with D unclear. The CDR3 totals 11 residues. CDR1 is SGHVS, CDR2 FQNEAQ, per germline. Trimming left V 5 bases short and J 9 bases short, with 11 bases between. The CDR3 loop reads CASSQLRGQYF. Here the CDR3 DNA reads TGTGCCAGCAGCCAACTACGAGGGCAGTACTTC.

The rearrangement links TRBV30 to TRBJ2-5; no clear D. Trimming removed 0 bases at V and 5 bases at J, with 10 bases between. CDR1 GTSNPN and CDR2 SVGIG come from the germline V gene (reference sequence). This CDR3 has 13 amino acids. CDR3 sequence: CAWSVLSAETQYF. The CDR3 nucleotides are TGTGCCTGGAGTGTACTATCTGCTGAGACCCAGTACTTC.